Below, 29 T cell receptor beta chains from the same sample are listed, as sequenced in a study of CD8+CD57+ T cells in acquired aplastic anemia. TCR beta VDJ and CDR3 profiles were obtained from a genomic DNA template. TCRdb passed the reads through MiXCR, listing each CDR3 protein once. The table has roughly 64,000 distinct CDR3 sequences, less than 65% seen once. The sequenced sample consisted of sorted CD4+, CD8+, or CD8+CD57+ T cells (not recorded which) from PBMCs. These receptors all stem from a human donor in good health, serving as a control.

The sample holds many counts of this clonotype. This chain uses TRBV6-5 with TRBJ2-1; D gene uncertain. Looked up from germline, CDR1 is MNHEY and CDR2 is SVGAGI. V lost 0 bases, J lost 4 bases, and 13 bases lay in between. The CDR3 is 16 amino acids. The chain's CDR3 is CASSYSNKVLYNEQFF. In DNA, the CDR3 is TGTGCCAGCAGTTACTCGAACAAGGTCCTGTACAATGAGCAGTTCTTC.

This clonotype was observed a few times. This chain connects TRBV11-1 to TRBJ2-5; TRBD2 matches at 14 bases. The V segment lost 5 bases and the J segment 5 bases; nucleotides outside the gene matches: 13. CDR3 length: 18 amino acids. In germline, CDR1 is SGHAT, CDR2 FQDESV (reference sequence). The CDR3 spells CASSARLAGGGTRETQYF. The CDR3 DNA reads TGTGCCAGCAGCGCAAGACTAGCGGGAGGGGGTACAAGGGAGACCCAGTACTTC.

The table lists this clonotype with many counts. This rearrangement joins TRBV18 to TRBJ2-7, with TRBD2 matching over 7 bases. V trimming: 3 bases; J trimming: 2 bases; junction bases outside the gene matches: 4. The length of the CDR3 is 14 residues. Germline V gene data show CDR1 as KGHSH and CDR2 as LQKENI. As DNA, the CDR3 is TGTGCCAGCTCACCCACCCTAGCGGCCTACGAGCAGTACTTC. This codes for CASSPTLAAYEQYF.

By its share, this clonotype is medium-sized. The chain couples TRBV20-1 to TRBJ2-7; TRBD2 aligns across 9 bases. The CDR3 is made up of 13 amino acids. The germline gives CDR1 DFQATT, CDR2 SNEGSKA (reference sequence). Trimming removed 3 bases from V and 6 bases from J; junction bases left unmatched: 6. The CDR3 reads CSARIAGAFEQYF. CDR3 bases: TGCAGTGCTAGGATAGCGGGAGCTTTCGAGCAGTACTTC.

Only one count was recorded for this clonotype. This chain uses TRBV5-6 with TRBJ1-1, with a tentative D call TRBD1 (6 bases). The CDR3 is 14 residues long. Trimming removed 3 bases from V and 1 base from J, with 10 bases in between. Looked up from germline, CDR1 is SGHDT and CDR2 is YYEEEE. The CDR3 loop is CASSWDTENTEAFF. The DNA for the CDR3 is TGTGCCAGCAGCTGGGACACAGAGAACACTGAAGCTTTCTTT.

This chain joins TRBV2 and TRBJ2-2; either TRBD1 or TRBD2 may fit D (5 bases each). Germline lookup yields CDR1 SNHLY and CDR2 FYNNEI. Trimming removed 7 bases from V and 4 bases from J, with 10 bases in between. The CDR3 sequence is 13 residues long. The CDR3 DNA is TGTGCCAGCACTCCGAGGGGCACCGGGGAGCTGTTTTTT. Its protein product is CASTPRGTGELFF.

Ten or more counts support this clonotype. V usage is TRBV7-3 and J usage is TRBJ2-7; 9 bases line up with TRBD2. The CDR3 sequence is 15 residues long. J lost 7 bases, V lost 2 bases, and 9 bases had no gene match. Germline V gene data show CDR1 as SGHTA and CDR2 as FQGTGA. The DNA for the CDR3 is TGTGCCAGCAGCTTAGCGGGAGGGCCGGTTGGGGAGCAGTACTTC. Protein: CASSLAGGPVGEQYF. Variable domain in full (rest from reference TRBV7-3 and TRBJ2-7): GAGVSQTPSNKVTEKGKYVELRCDPISGHTALYWYRQSLGQGPEFLIYFQGTGAADDSGLPNDRFFAVRPEGSVSTLKIQRTERGDSAVYLCASSLAGGPVGEQYFGPGTRLTVT.

The rearrangement links TRBV7-8 to TRBJ2-1, with 7 bases aligning to TRBD1. Trimming cost V 3 bases and J 4 bases; bases outside gene matches: 0. The CDR3 is 13 residues long. From germline, CDR1 is SGHVS and CDR2 FQNEAQ. CDR3 protein: CASSLTGYNEQFF. The CDR3 DNA follows: TGTGCCAGCAGCTTGACAGGGTACAATGAGCAGTTCTTC.

The chain joins TRBV20-1 to TRBJ1-1; no firm D call. The V and J ends lost 6 bases and 1 base respectively, with 15 bases between them. The CDR3 runs 14 residues. CDR1 and CDR2 (germline): DFQATT, SNEGSKA (reference sequence). CDR3: CSAEGLAGNTEAFF. CDR3 DNA sequence: TGCAGTGCCGAGGGCTTGGCAGGGAACACTGAAGCTTTCTTT.

Ten or more counts support this clonotype. This chain connects TRBV5-1 to TRBJ2-7, with 8 positions matching TRBD2. Germline V gene lookup returns CDR1 SGHRS and CDR2 YFSETQ. The CDR3 loop spans 18 amino acids. Trimming removed 1 base from V and 0 bases from J; junction bases left unmatched: 12. The CDR3 region is CASSLKALGSGGSYEQYF. In nucleotides, the CDR3 is TGCGCCAGCAGCTTGAAGGCCCTTGGCAGCGGGGGCTCCTACGAGCAGTACTTC.

About this clonotype itself: A clone one base away is much larger, so this may be a read error. The rearrangement links TRBV5-4 to TRBJ2-5, with D possibly TRBD1 on 5 matching bases. CDR1 is SGHNT, CDR2 YYREEE, per germline (reference sequence). The CDR3 is 15 amino acids. Here the CDR3 reads CASSLGQIYQEAQYF. For the CDR3, the DNA is TGTGCCAGCAGCTTGGGACAGATTTACCAAGAGGCCCAGTACTTC.

This clonotype is judged medium-sized. The chain employs TRBV15 and TRBJ2-7, with 7 bases lining up with TRBD2. Trimming removed 9 bases from V and 7 bases from J; junction bases left unmatched: 15. Germline CDR1 and CDR2: LNHNV and YYDKDF (reference sequence). This CDR3 region has 14 residues. CDR3 in amino acids: CATANLGGMGEQYF. CDR3 nucleotides: TGTGCCACAGCTAACCTGGGAGGGATGGGAGAGCAGTACTTC.

This chain joins TRBV10-3 and TRBJ1-1; D is undetermined. This CDR3 contains 13 residues. V was pared by 3 bases and J by 0 bases, with 5 bases between. CDR1 ENHRY and CDR2 SYGVKD come from the germline V gene. The CDR3 region has the DNA TGTGCCATCAGTGACGGCATGAACACTGAAGCTTTCTTT. It encodes CAISDGMNTEAFF.

This clonotype was detected many times. This sequence joins TRBV7-3 and TRBJ2-7; possible D gene TRBD1, 6 bases. In germline, CDR1 is SGHTA, CDR2 FQGTGA. The germline V and J ends were trimmed by 6 bases and 2 bases, with 20 bases remaining between them. This CDR3 has 16 amino acids. CDR3 in amino acids: CASSQKVGTRPYEQYF. The CDR3 coding sequence is TGTGCCAGCAGTCAAAAGGTTGGGACAAGGCCCTACGAGCAGTACTTC.

Details on this clonotype: At one end the junction does not follow the germline gene, possibly because of a read error. This rearrangement joins TRBV2 to TRBJ1-5, with 8 positions matching TRBD1. This CDR3 region has 16 residues. Germline CDR1 is SNHLY and CDR2 is FYNNEI. The CDR3 reads CAGSAGDRGESQPQHF. Here the CDR3 DNA reads TGTGCCGGCAGTGCCGGAGACAGGGGTGAGAGTCAGCCCCAGCATTTT. Supplemented by reference TRBV2 and TRBJ1-5, the full variable domain reads EPEVTQTPSHQVTQMGQEVILRCVPISNHLYFYWYRQILGQKVEFLVSFYNNEISEKSEIFDDQFSVERPDGSNFTLKIRSTKLEDSAMYFCAGSAGDRGESQPQHFGDGTRLSIL.

Worth noting for this clonotype: A clone one base away is much larger, so this may be a read error. The gene calls are TRBV18 and TRBJ1-1, with TRBD1 identical over 8 bases. The trim removed 3 bases at V and 4 bases at J, leaving 16 bases unmatched. Per the germline V gene, CDR1 is KGHSH and CDR2 is LQKENI. CDR3 length equals 18 residues. The chain's CDR3 is CASSPHFASGGISTEAFF. CDR3 DNA sequence: TGTGCCAGCTCACCTCACTTCGCGTCAGGGGGCATCAGCACTGAAGCTTTCTTT.

This chain connects TRBV19 to TRBJ1-2; a possible D gene is TRBD1 (6 bases). The CDR3 sequence is 12 residues long. Germline V gives CDR1 LNHDA, CDR2 SQIVND (reference sequence). V dropped 9 bases and J dropped 2 bases, with 10 bases sitting between them. The chain's CDR3 is CASEDRNYGYTF. CDR3 nucleotide sequence: TGTGCCAGCGAGGACAGAAACTATGGCTACACCTTC.

This clonotype was picked up many times. The rearrangement joins TRBV18 to TRBJ2-3; the D is unclear. Germline V lookup: CDR1 KGHSH, CDR2 LQKENI. The CDR3 spans 13 residues. V was trimmed by 1 base and J by 4 bases, leaving 6 bases between them. The CDR3 loop reads CASSPRSADTQYF. The CDR3 bases are TGTGCCAGCTCACCACGGAGCGCAGATACGCAGTATTTT. Combining the CDR3 with reference TRBV18 and TRBJ2-3 gives the whole variable domain NAGVMQNPRHLVRRRGQEARLRCSPMKGHSHVYWYRQLPEEGLKFMVYLQKENIIDESGMPKERFSAEFPKEGPSILRIQQVVRGDSAAYFCASSPRSADTQYFGPGTRLTVL.

J is TRBJ2-7 and V is TRBV20-1, with 7 positions matching TRBD1. The CDR3 length is 13 residues. V dropped 6 bases and J dropped 2; count of bases not matched to a gene: 7. Per the germline V gene, CDR1 is DFQATT and CDR2 is SNEGSKA (reference sequence). For the CDR3, the DNA is TGCAGTGCAAAGGGACAGACTACCTACGAGCAGTACTTC. Translation: CSAKGQTTYEQYF.

The V and J genes are TRBV2 and TRBJ2-5; perhaps TRBD2 as D (5 bases). Germline V CDR1 and CDR2: SNHLY, FYNNEI. The CDR3 length is 14 residues. The ends were cut back, 4 bases at V and 1 base at J, with 10 bases in the middle. CDR3 DNA sequence: TGTGCCAGCAGTGCTCGGGGTGTCCAAGAGACCCAGTACTTC. Translation: CASSARGVQETQYF. Variable domain in full (rest from reference TRBV2 and TRBJ2-5): EPEVTQTPSHQVTQMGQEVILRCVPISNHLYFYWYRQILGQKVEFLVSFYNNEISEKSEIFDDQFSVERPDGSNFTLKIRSTKLEDSAMYFCASSARGVQETQYFGPGTRLLVL.

This clonotype was detected a few times. A much larger clone sits a single nucleotide away, making a read error possible. V gene TRBV19 combines with J gene TRBJ2-2; 9 bases are shared with TRBD2. The CDR3 is made up of 17 amino acids. The germline V gene has CDR1 LNHDA and CDR2 SQIVND (reference sequence). V lost 5 bases and J lost 4; bases outside the gene matches: 11. CDR3 DNA: TGTGCCAGTAGTCTGGGGCGGCGGGAGGGCCGCACCGGGGAGCTGTTTTTT. Translation: CASSLGRREGRTGELFF.

The chain combines TRBV20-1 with TRBJ2-7, with 7 bases identical to TRBD2. V dropped 3 bases and J dropped 1; count of bases not matched to a gene: 3. CDR3 length equals 13 residues. The germline V gene encodes CDR1 DFQATT and CDR2 SNEGSKA (reference sequence). CDR3 sequence: CSASGGGSYEQYF. The DNA for the CDR3 is TGCAGTGCTAGTGGCGGGGGATCCTACGAGCAGTACTTC.

This clonotype is medium-sized (0.01 to 0.1%) within its sample. V and J are TRBV19 and TRBJ2-7; possible D gene TRBD1, 7 bases. The CDR3 is made up of 15 amino acids. V was trimmed by 5 bases and J by 7 bases, leaving 21 bases between them. Per the germline V gene, CDR1 is LNHDA and CDR2 is SQIVND (reference sequence). The CDR3 nucleotides read TGTGCCAGTAGTCTCCAGGGGGGACTGCTGTCGGAGCAGTACTTC. This sequence encodes CASSLQGGLLSEQYF.

This clonotype was found a few times. The rearrangement links TRBV24-1 to TRBJ2-5; TRBD2 agrees at 9 bases. Germline CDR1 KGHDR, CDR2 SFDVKD. The CDR3 has 15 residues. Unmatched junction bases numbered 8, after V lost 7 bases and J lost 3 bases. CDR3 region: CATRAGTSRKETQYF. In nucleotides, the CDR3 is TGTGCCACCAGGGCCGGGACTAGCAGGAAAGAGACCCAGTACTTC.

This clonotype occurred many times. The CDR3 nucleotides read TGTGCCAGCAGTTCATACAGGGGAGCTAACTATGGCTACACCTTC. Translated, it gives CASSSYRGANYGYTF. V and J are TRBV28 and TRBJ1-2; 7 bases match TRBD1. The V segment lost 4 bases and the J segment 0 bases; nucleotides outside the gene matches: 5. Germline V gene data show CDR1 as MDHEN and CDR2 as SYDVKM. This CDR3 region has 15 residues.

This clonotype was seen just once. The rearrangement uses TRBV29-1 and TRBJ2-7; the D gene could be TRBD1 or TRBD2 (5 bases each). The CDR3 extends over 10 amino acids. V was trimmed by 4 bases and J by 5 bases, leaving 6 bases between them. Germline assignment: CDR1 SQVTM and CDR2 ANQGSEA. Written as DNA, the CDR3 is TGCAGCGTTGGGGACCACGAGCAGTACTTC. Amino acid sequence: CSVGDHEQYF.

This clonotype was detected many times. The chain has TRBV7-2 and TRBJ1-1; maybe TRBD1 (5 bases). The CDR3 totals 15 residues. The germline gives CDR1 SGHTA, CDR2 FQGNSA. The V gene lost 1 base and the J gene lost 0 bases, with 9 bases spanning the gap. The CDR3 DNA follows: TGTGCCAGCAGCTTAGGGGGGGTTTTGAACACTGAAGCTTTCTTT. Translating gives CASSLGGVLNTEAFF.

This clonotype appeared many times. V gene TRBV7-2 combines with J gene TRBJ2-1, with D possibly matching TRBD2 (5 bases). The V end was cut by 3 bases, the J end by 7 bases, with 16 bases between. The V gene's germline CDR1 is SGHTA and CDR2 FQGNSA. The CDR3 length is 15 residues. CDR3 protein: CASSFSAASENEQFF. In nucleotides, the CDR3 is TGTGCCAGCAGCTTCTCAGCGGCCTCCGAGAATGAGCAGTTCTTC. Based on the CDR3 plus reference TRBV7-2 and TRBJ2-1, the full variable domain is GAGVSQSPSNKVTEKGKDVELRCDPISGHTALYWYRQSLGQGLEFLIYFQGNSAPDKSGLPSDRFSAERTGGSVSTLTIQRTQQEDSAVYLCASSFSAASENEQFFGPGTRLTVL.

A single count supports this clonotype. The genes are TRBV20-1 and TRBJ1-1; D unresolved. Germline lookup yields CDR1 DFQATT and CDR2 SNEGSKA (reference sequence). V dropped 0 bases and J dropped 7 bases, with 12 bases sitting between them. The length of the CDR3 is 13 residues. CDR3 nucleotide sequence: TGCAGTGCTAGAGATCGAAAGAACGATGAAGCTTTCTTT. It translates to CSARDRKNDEAFF.